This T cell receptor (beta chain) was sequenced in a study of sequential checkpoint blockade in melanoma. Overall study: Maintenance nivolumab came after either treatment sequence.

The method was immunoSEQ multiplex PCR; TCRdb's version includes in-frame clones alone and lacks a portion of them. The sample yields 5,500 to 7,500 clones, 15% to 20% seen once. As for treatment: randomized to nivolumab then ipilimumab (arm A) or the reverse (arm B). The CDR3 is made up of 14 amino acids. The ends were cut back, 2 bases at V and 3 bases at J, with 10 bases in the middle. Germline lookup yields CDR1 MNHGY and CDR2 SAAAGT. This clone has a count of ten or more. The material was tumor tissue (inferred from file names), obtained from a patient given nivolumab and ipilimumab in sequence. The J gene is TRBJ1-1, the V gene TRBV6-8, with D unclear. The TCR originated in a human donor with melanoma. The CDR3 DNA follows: TGTGCCAGCAGTTACCGGAAACCGGACACTGAAGCTTTCTTT. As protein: CASSYRKPDTEAFF.